This T cell receptor beta chain was sequenced for a study of blood T cell repertoires in COVID-19. The protocol was immunoSEQ multiplex PCR, while the TCRdb copy is restricted to in-frame clones and leaves out a portion. The sample contains 200,000 to 250,000 clones, 86% of which appear only once. This CDR3 is built from 15 residues. V lost 7 bases and J lost 3, with 16 bases in between. CDR1 is MNHEY and CDR2 is SMNVEV in the germline V gene (reference sequence). The material sequenced was peripheral blood. This clonotype originated in a woman older than 75 with COVID-19, enrolled during active disease. The chain joins TRBV27 to TRBJ1-5, with a possible D match to TRBD1 (6 bases). CDR3 DNA: TGTGCCAGCAAATATTCGTGGGGGCTCAATCAGCCCCAGCATTTT. This codes for CASKYSWGLNQPQHF.